These 15 T cell receptor beta chains came from one sample sequenced in a study of cytomegalovirus exposure and HLA in healthy donors. The PCR made use of 60 Vbeta and 13 Jbeta primers. Clones were sequenced by immunoSEQ multiplex PCR, and TCRdb holds only the in-frame ones, with some missing. This sample carries 55,000 to 80,000 clones, with about 2.9% going to the ten biggest clones. The sequencing input was PBMCs. The receptors derive from a man aged 40-49 years in good health and CMV-seronegative.

As for this clone: Other DNA sequences within the sample encode an identical CDR3. This chain connects TRBV2 to TRBJ1-2, with TRBD1 identical over 7 bases. Germline V lookup: CDR1 SNHLY, CDR2 FYNNEI. The CDR3 loop spans 17 amino acids. V was clipped by 3 bases and J by 8 bases; unmatched bases: 18. This CDR3 is CASSDGSSRTGARGYTF. CDR3 DNA: TGTGCCAGCAGTGACGGGTCCTCGAGAACAGGGGCTAGAGGCTACACCTTC.

The J gene is TRBJ1-1, the V gene TRBV9; D uncertain. CDR1 and CDR2 from the germline V gene are SGDLS and YYNGEE. CDR3 size: 14 residues. The V end was cut by 5 bases, the J end by 2 bases, with 13 bases between. The CDR3 coding sequence is TGTGCCAGCAGTGGAGGGAACGGTAACACTGAAGCTTTCTTT. This translates into CASSGGNGNTEAFF.

Comment on this clone: The sample carries other DNA sequences with the same CDR3. The V and J genes are TRBV7-3 and TRBJ2-5, with D unclear. V lost 2 bases to trimming and J lost 2 bases, with 6 bases between them. The germline CDR1 and CDR2 sequences are SGHTA and FQGTGA. The CDR3 length is 13 residues. The CDR3 sequence is CASSLSSQETQYF. Here the CDR3 DNA reads TGTGCCAGCAGCTTATCCAGTCAAGAGACCCAGTACTTC.

The chain joins TRBV5-6 to TRBJ2-5, with TRBD2 identical over 8 bases. The V gene's germline CDR1 is SGHDT and CDR2 YYEEEE. The CDR3 extends over 14 amino acids. The trim removed 4 bases at V and 7 bases at J, leaving 9 bases unmatched. The CDR3 DNA sequence: TGTGCCAGCAGCACCCGGGGGGGCCCGGGGACCCAGTACTTC. Translated, it gives CASSTRGGPGTQYF.

The chain links TRBV9 to TRBJ2-7; possibly TRBD2 for D (7 bases). V lost 0 bases to trimming and J lost 2 bases, with 12 bases between them. CDR1 and CDR2 from the germline V gene are SGDLS and YYNGEE. The CDR3 runs to 15 residues. Here the CDR3 DNA reads TGTGCCAGCAGCGTAGGCTCGGGGGGCACCTACGAGCAGTACTTC. Translating gives CASSVGSGGTYEQYF.

The J gene is TRBJ1-5, the V gene TRBV5-3; possibly TRBD1 for D (6 bases). Being an ORF, TRBV5-3 has a function that is uncertain. CDR3 size: 15 residues. The V and J ends lost 2 bases and 0 bases respectively, with 9 bases between them. CDR3 protein: CARSLTGFSNQPQHF. As DNA, the CDR3 is TGTGCCAGAAGCTTAACAGGGTTTAGCAATCAGCCCCAGCATTTT.

CDR3 bases: TGCGCCAGCAGCCAAGTAAGGGGTGCCAATCAGCCCCAGCATTTT. Its translation: CASSQVRGANQPQHF. The V and J genes are TRBV4-1 and TRBJ1-5; TRBD1 is a possible D gene (5 bases). The germline V gene has CDR1 MGHRA and CDR2 YSYEKL. V lost 1 base and J 3 bases, leaving 10 bases between the germline ends. This CDR3 has 15 residues.

The genes are TRBV9 and TRBJ2-5, with 7 positions matching TRBD2. J gave up 4 bases and V 3 bases, and 9 bases lay outside the gene matches. Germline values: CDR1 SGDLS, CDR2 YYNGEE. The CDR3 length is 15 residues. The CDR3 sequence is CASSGGVRLAETQYF. DNA of the CDR3: TGTGCCAGCAGCGGAGGAGTCCGACTAGCAGAGACCCAGTACTTC. Based on the CDR3 plus reference TRBV9 and TRBJ2-5, the full variable domain is DSGVTQTPKHLITATGQRVTLRCSPRSGDLSVYWYQQSLDQGLQFLIQYYNGEERAKGNILERFSAQQFPDLHSELNLSSLELGDSALYFCASSGGVRLAETQYFGPGTRLLVL.

The chain combines TRBV13 with TRBJ2-1, with TRBD1 matching over 8 bases. The trim removed 7 bases at V and 5 bases at J, leaving 7 bases unmatched. Germline CDR1 PRHDT, CDR2 FYEKMQ (reference sequence). The CDR3 consists of 14 residues. The CDR3 sequence is CASTNTGGNNEQFF. CDR3 DNA: TGTGCCAGCACCAATACAGGGGGAAACAATGAGCAGTTCTTC. Full variable domain (rest looked up from reference TRBV13 and TRBJ2-1): AAGVIQSPRHLIKEKRETATLKCYPIPRHDTVYWYQQGPGQDPQFLISFYEKMQSDKGSIPDRFSAQQFSDYHSELNMSSLELGDSALYFCASTNTGGNNEQFFGPGTRLTVL.

The chain combines TRBV6-1 with TRBJ1-3; D perhaps matches TRBD1 (6 bases). CDR3 length: 14 residues. The germline V gene has CDR1 MNHNS and CDR2 SASEGT. The V end was cut by 11 bases, the J end by 0 bases, with 14 bases between. The CDR3 coding sequence is TGTGCCTCGGACAGCCGATCCTCTGGAAACACCATATATTTT. This encodes CASDSRSSGNTIYF.

The chain recombines TRBV5-1 with TRBJ2-1; possibly TRBD2 for D (5 bases). CDR3 length equals 15 residues. Germline loops: CDR1 SGHRS, CDR2 YFSETQ. Trimming left V 4 bases short and J 4 bases short, with 15 bases between. This CDR3 is CASSTQRRTYNEQFF. The CDR3 nucleotides are TGCGCCAGCAGCACCCAACGCAGGACTTACAATGAGCAGTTCTTC.

The V call is TRBV5-4, the J call TRBJ2-7; D perhaps matches TRBD1 (6 bases). The CDR3 contains 15 residues. Looked up from germline, CDR1 is SGHNT and CDR2 is YYREEE (reference sequence). V gave up 4 bases and J gave up 4 bases, with 18 bases separating them. The CDR3 is CASSMSTGKEYEQYF. The CDR3 nucleotides are TGTGCCAGCAGCATGAGTACAGGGAAGGAGTACGAGCAGTACTTC.

The chain couples TRBV5-1 to TRBJ1-3, with TRBD1 as a possible D gene (6 bases). The CDR3 extends over 14 amino acids. The germline CDR1 and CDR2 sequences are SGHRS and YFSETQ. V lost 7 bases and J 3 bases, leaving 14 bases between the germline ends. DNA of the CDR3: TGCGCCAGCGGGGAACAGGGTGGTGGAAACACCATATATTTT. Its protein product is CASGEQGGGNTIYF.

The V gene is TRBV18, the J gene TRBJ1-4; D ambiguous. V lost 2 bases to trimming and J lost 0 bases, with 10 bases between them. The V gene's germline CDR1 is KGHSH and CDR2 LQKENI. There are 16 residues in the CDR3. This CDR3 reads CASSPLLPTTNEKLFF. The CDR3 nucleotides read TGTGCCAGCTCACCATTACTTCCCACAACTAATGAAAAACTGTTTTTT.

This chain joins TRBV6-5 and TRBJ2-7; 10 bases agree with TRBD1. The CDR3 consists of 15 residues. Trimming cost V 2 bases and J 5 bases; bases outside gene matches: 6. Germline V gene sequence: CDR1 MNHEY, CDR2 SVGAGI. This CDR3 reads CASSYVTGGLHEQYF. The CDR3 region has the DNA TGTGCCAGCAGTTACGTGACAGGGGGCCTCCACGAGCAGTACTTC.